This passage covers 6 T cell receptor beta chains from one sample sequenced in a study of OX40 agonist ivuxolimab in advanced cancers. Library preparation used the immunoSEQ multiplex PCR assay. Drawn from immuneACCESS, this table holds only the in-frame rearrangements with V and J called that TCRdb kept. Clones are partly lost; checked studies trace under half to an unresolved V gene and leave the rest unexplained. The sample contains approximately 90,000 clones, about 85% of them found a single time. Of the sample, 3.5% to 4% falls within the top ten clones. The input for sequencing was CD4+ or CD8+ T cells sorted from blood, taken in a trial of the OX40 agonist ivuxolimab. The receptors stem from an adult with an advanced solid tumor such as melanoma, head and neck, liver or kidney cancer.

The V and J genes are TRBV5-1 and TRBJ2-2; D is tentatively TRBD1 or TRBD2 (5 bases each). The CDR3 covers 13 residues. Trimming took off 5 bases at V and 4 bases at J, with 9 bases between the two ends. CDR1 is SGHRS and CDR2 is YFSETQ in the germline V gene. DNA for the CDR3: TGCGCCAGCAGGGGACGCTTCACCGGGGAGCTGTTTTTT. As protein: CASRGRFTGELFF.

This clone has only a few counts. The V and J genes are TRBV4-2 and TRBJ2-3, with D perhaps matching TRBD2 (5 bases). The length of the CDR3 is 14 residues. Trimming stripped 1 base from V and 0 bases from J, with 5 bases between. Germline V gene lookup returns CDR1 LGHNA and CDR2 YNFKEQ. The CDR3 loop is CASSQGTSTDTQYF. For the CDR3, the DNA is TGTGCCAGCAGCCAAGGGACTAGCACAGATACGCAGTATTTT.

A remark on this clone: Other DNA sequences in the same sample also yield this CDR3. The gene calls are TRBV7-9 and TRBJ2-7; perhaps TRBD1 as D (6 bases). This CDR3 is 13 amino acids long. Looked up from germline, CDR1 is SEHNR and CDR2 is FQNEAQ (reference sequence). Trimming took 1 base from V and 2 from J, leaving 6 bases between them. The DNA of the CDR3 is TGTGCCAGCAGCTTAGGGGGGCCCTACGAGCAGTACTTC. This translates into CASSLGGPYEQYF.

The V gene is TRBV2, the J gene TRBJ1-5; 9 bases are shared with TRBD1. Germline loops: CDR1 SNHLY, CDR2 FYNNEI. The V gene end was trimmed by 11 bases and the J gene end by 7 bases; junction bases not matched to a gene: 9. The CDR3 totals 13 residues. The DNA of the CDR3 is TGTGCCGGTCGGGGGGACAGGGAACAGCCCCAGCATTTT. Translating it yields CAGRGDREQPQHF.

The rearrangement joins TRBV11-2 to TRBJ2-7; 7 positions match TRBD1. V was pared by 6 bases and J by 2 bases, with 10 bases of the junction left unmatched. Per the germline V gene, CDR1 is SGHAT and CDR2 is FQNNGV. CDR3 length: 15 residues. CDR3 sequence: CASRFPSGGTYEQYF. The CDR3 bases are TGTGCCAGCAGATTCCCCTCAGGGGGAACCTACGAGCAGTACTTC.

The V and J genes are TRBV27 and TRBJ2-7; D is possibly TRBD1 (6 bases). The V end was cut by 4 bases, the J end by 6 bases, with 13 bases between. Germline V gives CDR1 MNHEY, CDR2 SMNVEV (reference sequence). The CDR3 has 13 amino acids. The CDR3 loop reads CASSYLQGSEQYF. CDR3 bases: TGTGCCAGCAGTTATCTACAGGGCTCCGAGCAGTACTTC.